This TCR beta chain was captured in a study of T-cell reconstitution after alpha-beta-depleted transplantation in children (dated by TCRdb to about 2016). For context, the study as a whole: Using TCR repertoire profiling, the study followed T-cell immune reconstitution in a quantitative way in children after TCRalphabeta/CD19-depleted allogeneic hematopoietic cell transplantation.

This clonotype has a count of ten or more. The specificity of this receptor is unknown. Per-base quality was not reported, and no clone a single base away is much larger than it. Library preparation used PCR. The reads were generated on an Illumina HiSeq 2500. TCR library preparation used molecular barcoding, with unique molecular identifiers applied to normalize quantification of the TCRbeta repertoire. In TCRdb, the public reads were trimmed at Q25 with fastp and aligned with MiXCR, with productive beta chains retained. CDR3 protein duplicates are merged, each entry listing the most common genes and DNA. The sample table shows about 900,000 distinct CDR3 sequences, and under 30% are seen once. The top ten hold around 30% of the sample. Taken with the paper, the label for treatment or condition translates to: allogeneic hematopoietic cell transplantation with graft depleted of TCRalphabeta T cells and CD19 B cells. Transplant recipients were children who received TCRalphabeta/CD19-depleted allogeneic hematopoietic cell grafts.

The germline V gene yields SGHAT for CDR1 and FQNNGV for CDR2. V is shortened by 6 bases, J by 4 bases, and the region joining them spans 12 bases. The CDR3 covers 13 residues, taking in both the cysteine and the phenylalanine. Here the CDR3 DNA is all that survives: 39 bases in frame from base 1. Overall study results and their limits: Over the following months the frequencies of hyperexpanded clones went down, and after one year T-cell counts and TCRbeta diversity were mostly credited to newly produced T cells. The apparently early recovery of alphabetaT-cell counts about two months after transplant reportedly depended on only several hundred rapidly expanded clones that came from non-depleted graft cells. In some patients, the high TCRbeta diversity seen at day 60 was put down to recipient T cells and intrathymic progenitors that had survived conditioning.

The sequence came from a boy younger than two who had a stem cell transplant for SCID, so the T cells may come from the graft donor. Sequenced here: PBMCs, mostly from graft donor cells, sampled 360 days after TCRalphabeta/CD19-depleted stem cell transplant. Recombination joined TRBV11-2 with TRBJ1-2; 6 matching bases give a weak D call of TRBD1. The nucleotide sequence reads TGTGCCAGCAGTTTGACAGGAATCTATGGCTACACCTTC. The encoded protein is CASSLTGIYGYTF.